The 8 T cell receptor beta chains presented below share a single source sample, sequenced in a study of cytomegalovirus exposure and HLA in healthy donors. The PCR contained 60 Vbeta and 13 Jbeta primers. This table comes from immunoSEQ multiplex PCR, and its TCRdb copy is limited to in-frame clones, with some not included. In all, the sample yields tens of thousands of clones. Sequencing was carried out using PBMCs. These receptor sequences come from a female donor in good health and CMV-seropositive.

The DNA of the CDR3 is TGTGCCAGCAGCCTCCGGGACAGTCAGCCCCAGCATTTT. Amino acid sequence: CASSLRDSQPQHF. V gene TRBV11-3 combines with J gene TRBJ1-5, with 7 bases identical to TRBD1. After removal of 5 bases from V and 6 bases from J, the junction contained 4 bases not matched to a gene. The CDR3 contains 13 residues. Germline V gene data show CDR1 as SGHNT and CDR2 as YENEEA.

The chain joins TRBV29-1 to TRBJ2-5, with TRBD1 matching 7 bases. The ends lost 3 bases at V and 1 base at J; junction bases unmatched: 2. Germline assignment: CDR1 SQVTM and CDR2 ANQGSEA. CDR3 length: 13 residues. The CDR3 protein is CSVDSGGQETQYF. The CDR3 region has the DNA TGCAGCGTTGATTCAGGGGGCCAAGAGACCCAGTACTTC.

The rearrangement joins TRBV6-5 to TRBJ1-6, with D possibly being TRBD1 (6 bases). The CDR3 has 15 amino acids. CDR1 MNHEY and CDR2 SVGAGI come from the germline V gene. Trimming stripped 3 bases from V and 6 bases from J, with 12 bases between. CDR3 nucleotide sequence: TGTGCCAGCAGTTATCGGGGGGGCCGTAATTCACCCCTCCACTTT. Its translation: CASSYRGGRNSPLHF.

The chain joins TRBV6-5 to TRBJ1-1, with D possibly TRBD1 on 6 matching bases. V lost 2 bases, J lost 4 bases, and 17 bases lay in between. The CDR3 contains 16 residues. Germline CDR1 is MNHEY and CDR2 is SVGAGI. The CDR3: CASSYGQSPSSTEAFF. The CDR3 coding sequence is TGTGCCAGCAGTTACGGACAGTCCCCCTCGAGCACTGAAGCTTTCTTT.

This chain connects TRBV28 to TRBJ2-5; perhaps TRBD2 as D (6 bases). V lost 4 bases to trimming and J lost 1 base, with 7 bases between them. This CDR3 contains 13 residues. Germline values: CDR1 MDHEN, CDR2 SYDVKM. The CDR3 spells CASSYGGQETQYF. CDR3 bases: TGTGCCAGCAGTTACGGGGGCCAAGAGACCCAGTACTTC.

V gene TRBV9 combines with J gene TRBJ2-7; 7 bases match TRBD1. The CDR3 consists of 14 residues. The V and J ends lost 0 bases and 5 bases, in that order; junction bases with no gene match: 5. CDR1 SGDLS and CDR2 YYNGEE come from the germline V gene. CDR3 DNA sequence: TGTGCCAGCAGCGTAGAAGGGGGCAGGGACGAGCAGTACTTC. Translated: CASSVEGGRDEQYF.

The chain uses TRBV13 and TRBJ1-1; perhaps TRBD1 as D (6 bases). CDR3 length equals 14 residues. V lost 4 bases, J lost 0 bases, and 9 bases lay in between. Per the germline V gene, CDR1 is PRHDT and CDR2 is FYEKMQ (reference sequence). The CDR3 loop is CASSSPGVNTEAFF. The CDR3 DNA follows: TGTGCCAGCAGCTCCCCAGGGGTGAACACTGAAGCTTTCTTT.

The rearrangement links TRBV5-1 to TRBJ2-1, with 10 bases matching TRBD2. The CDR3 covers 15 residues. Germline V gene sequence: CDR1 SGHRS, CDR2 YFSETQ. V gave up 10 bases and J gave up 7 bases; unmatched junction bases: 14. The CDR3: CAGRLAGETRNEQFF. DNA of the CDR3: TGCGCCGGTCGACTAGCGGGTGAGACGCGGAATGAGCAGTTCTTC.